Listed below are T cell receptor beta chains from one sample, sequenced in a study of T cells after yellow fever vaccination. TCRdb re-analysed the 5' RACE reads in MiXCR, keeping a single row per CDR3 protein. The sample contains about 580,000 distinct CDR3 sequences, approximately 16% of which appear only once. The sample in question was PBMCs, obtained roughly 5 days after the first yellow fever vaccination. The origin of the receptors is a man aged 18 to 29 who received the YFV17D yellow fever vaccine. Each CDR3 is given with its conserved first and last residue. A D gene is named only where the DNA matches it firmly. Size values are once, few and many counts, or a class for expanded clones, and some rows have none.

v_call	j_call	clone_size	d_call	cdr3_nt	cdr3_aa
TRBV18	TRBJ1-3	-	-	TGTGCCAGCTCAGCTACGGACAGCCCCTCTGGAAACACCATATATTTT	CASSATDSPSGNTIYF
TRBV7-9	TRBJ1-5	-	-	TGTGCCAGCAGCCGTGATACAGGAACTAGCAATCAGCCCCAGCATTTT	CASSRDTGTSNQPQHF
TRBV13	TRBJ2-3	few	-	TGTGCCAGCAACTTACGGGCTGATACGCAGTATTTT	CASNLRADTQYF
TRBV20-1	TRBJ1-4	-	TRBD1	TGCAGTGCTAGTGCCAGTCAGTATTCGGGACAGTGGAACTGGGCTAATGAAAAACTGTTTTTT	CSASASQYSGQWNWANEKLFF
TRBV4-2	TRBJ2-5	-	-	TGTGCCAGCAGCCAAGGTCTTCGGCTACCTAAAGAGACCCAGTACTTC	CASSQGLRLPKETQYF
TRBV9	TRBJ2-3	-	-	TGTGCCAGCAGCGTAGGCGTACCCACAGATACGCAGTATTTT	CASSVGVPTDTQYF
TRBV6-1	TRBJ2-5	few	TRBD2	TGTGCCAGCAGTCCCACGAGGCAGGGAGGGGAGACCCAGTACTTC	CASSPTRQGGETQYF
TRBV4-3	TRBJ1-2	few	-	TGCGCCAGCAGCCAAGATGAGGGAACGTATGGCTACACCTTC	CASSQDEGTYGYTF
TRBV6-2/TRBV6-3	TRBJ2-5	-	TRBD2	TGTGCCAGCAGACCCCTCCTAGCGGGGTCTGGGACCCAGTACTTC	CASRPLLAGSGTQYF
TRBV9	TRBJ2-3	few	TRBD1	TGTGCCAGCAGTGCGGACAGGTCCATCACAGATACGCAGTATTTT	CASSADRSITDTQYF
TRBV20-1	TRBJ1-6	-	-	TGCAGTGCTATGGACGCAGGTTCACCCCTCCACTTT	CSAMDAGSPLHF
TRBV10-3	TRBJ2-7	few	TRBD2	TGTGCCGCCGGGACTAGCGGGGTCTCGGGCGAGCAGTACTTC	CAAGTSGVSGEQYF
TRBV11-2	TRBJ2-1	-	TRBD2	TGTGCCAGCGCTAGATTAGCGGGGGGCTCCTACAATGAGCAGTTCTTC	CASARLAGGSYNEQFF
TRBV18	TRBJ2-4	-	-	TGTGCCAGCTTCACCCCTAGGGAAGGGCTTAAAAACATTCAGTACTTC	CASFTPREGLKNIQYF
TRBV5-4	TRBJ2-3	few	-	TGTGCCAGCAGCTTTCCGATCACAGATACGCAGTATTTT	CASSFPITDTQYF
TRBV20-1	TRBJ1-2	-	TRBD1	TGCAGTGCTGGCCGACCCGGGACAGCTAACTATGGCTACACCTTC	CSAGRPGTANYGYTF
TRBV18	TRBJ2-3	-	-	TGTGCCAGCTCACCACCATCCCTCCGGGGAGATACGCAGTATTTT	CASSPPSLRGDTQYF
TRBV7-3	TRBJ1-6	many	-	TGTGCCAGCAGCTGGGGACGCTCGAATTCACCCCTCCACTTT	CASSWGRSNSPLHF
TRBV12-3/TRBV12-4	TRBJ2-7	few	-	TGTGCCAGCAGTTCGACTGGGTACGAGCAGTACTTC	CASSSTGYEQYF
TRBV3-1	TRBJ2-1	few	-	TGTGCCAGCAGCCAAGAGGCGGGGTACAATGAGCAGTTCTTC	CASSQEAGYNEQFF
TRBV14	TRBJ2-7	-	TRBD2	TGTGCCAGCAGCCTTACTTCACTAGCGGGGAATTACGAGCAGTACTTC	CASSLTSLAGNYEQYF
TRBV5-1	TRBJ2-7	-	-	TGCGCCAGCAGCGCCGGACAAGTCCCCGAGCAGTACTTC	CASSAGQVPEQYF
TRBV18	TRBJ1-1	-	-	TGTGCCAGCTCACCTCTTCCTCAGGCTGAAGCTTTCTTT	CASSPLPQAEAFF
TRBV6-5	TRBJ2-2	few	-	TGTGCCAGCAGTTACAGTCAGTTGGCGAACACCGGGGAGCTGTTTTTT	CASSYSQLANTGELFF
TRBV3-1	TRBJ1-4	-	TRBD1	TGTGCCAGCAGCCAAGGACGACAGGGTAATGAAAAACTGTTTTTT	CASSQGRQGNEKLFF
TRBV4-1	TRBJ1-4	-	TRBD1	TGCGCCAGCAGCCAAGTTGACAGGGGGCGAGAAAAACTGTTTTTT	CASSQVDRGREKLFF
TRBV13	TRBJ1-2	-	-	TGTGCCAGCAGCCTTCAACAGGGTATCAACTATGGCTACACCTTC	CASSLQQGINYGYTF
TRBV4-1	TRBJ1-1	few	-	TGCGCCAGCAGCCAAGTCGGGCAGAACACTGAAGCTTTCTTT	CASSQVGQNTEAFF
TRBV7-9	TRBJ1-5	-	-	TGTGCCAGCGGCCAAGGTGGGGAAGAGCATTTT	CASGQGGEEHF
TRBV3-1	TRBJ2-7	-	TRBD1	TGTGCCAGCACCAGAGGACAGGGGGCCTACGAGCAGTACTTC	CASTRGQGAYEQYF
TRBV10-3	TRBJ2-5	-	-	TGTGCCATCAGTGACTTAGCAGGGGATGAGACCCAGTACTTC	CAISDLAGDETQYF
TRBV6-1	TRBJ2-3	-	-	TGTGCCAGCAGTGAAAGGGGGCTCAGCGGGGGCCTCAGCACAGATACGCAGTATTTT	CASSERGLSGGLSTDTQYF
TRBV6-5	TRBJ1-5	few	-	TGTGCCAGCAGTTCCACGAATAGCAATCAGCCCCAGCATTTT	CASSSTNSNQPQHF